One and the same sample provided the 18 T cell receptor beta chains below, sequenced in a study of CD8+ T cells in alopecia areata. cDNA prepared by RNA extraction and subsequent reverse transcription served as the template for sequencing. Profiling relied on immunoSEQ multiplex PCR, and the TCRdb table lists in-frame clones only, not all of them. The data contain about 100,000 clones, around 44% of them singletons. As to treatment: oral pan-JAK inhibitor, 5-10 mg twice daily. Sequencing used CD8+ T cells sorted from blood, obtained at week 24, from a patient treated with tofacitinib. These receptors were collected from a human donor with alopecia areata.

This clone has just a few counts. V usage is TRBV13 and J usage is TRBJ2-7; 10 bases map to TRBD1. Per the germline V gene, CDR1 is PRHDT and CDR2 is FYEKMQ (reference sequence). V gave up 2 bases and J gave up 4 bases; unmatched junction bases: 5. The CDR3 is 15 amino acids. CDR3 amino acids: CASSLSGQGKYEQYF. The CDR3 region has the DNA TGTGCCAGCAGCTTATCGGGACAGGGGAAATACGAGCAGTACTTC. The whole variable domain, filled in from reference TRBV13 and TRBJ2-7, reads AAGVIQSPRHLIKEKRETATLKCYPIPRHDTVYWYQQGPGQDPQFLISFYEKMQSDKGSIPDRFSAQQFSDYHSELNMSSLELGDSALYFCASSLSGQGKYEQYFGPGTRLTVT.

The V and J genes are TRBV7-8 and TRBJ2-6, with D possibly being TRBD1 or TRBD2 (5 bases each). With 1 base removed from V and 3 bases from J, the gap between germline ends came to 7 bases. CDR3 length equals 15 residues. CDR1 and CDR2 (germline): SGHVS, FQNEAQ. CDR3 DNA sequence: TGTGCCAGCAGCTTAGGAGGGGTTGGGGCCAACGTCCTGACTTTC. Protein product: CASSLGGVGANVLTF.

This chain uses TRBV19 with TRBJ2-7; D might be TRBD2 (5 bases). The CDR3 is made up of 15 amino acids. Trimming shortened V by 5 bases and J by 0 bases, and 14 bases separated the two germline ends. Germline loops: CDR1 LNHDA, CDR2 SQIVND (reference sequence). CDR3 DNA sequence: TGTGCCAGTAGTTCCTCTAGCTGGAGCTCCTACGAGCAGTACTTC. This gives the protein CASSSSSWSSYEQYF.

V gene TRBV27 combines with J gene TRBJ2-2, with D uncertain. CDR1 and CDR2 (germline): MNHEY, SMNVEV (reference sequence). The ends were cut back, 3 bases at V and 5 bases at J, with 4 bases in the middle. There are 12 residues in the CDR3. In DNA, the CDR3 is TGTGCCAGCAGTTTCACAACCGGGGAGCTGTTTTTT. Its protein is CASSFTTGELFF.

J is TRBJ1-1 and V is TRBV27; possible D gene TRBD1, 5 bases. The CDR3 has 14 residues. Germline-derived CDR1 and CDR2 are MNHEY and SMNVEV (reference sequence). V lost 5 bases, J lost 0 bases, and 10 bases lay in between. The CDR3 region is CASSLRGLNTEAFF. DNA for the CDR3: TGTGCCAGCAGTCTTCGGGGGTTGAACACTGAAGCTTTCTTT.

This clone was observed a few times. The chain joins TRBV27 to TRBJ1-5; no clear D. The CDR3 length is 16 residues. CDR1 and CDR2 from the germline V gene are MNHEY and SMNVEV (reference sequence). V was pared by 3 bases and J by 2 bases, with 14 bases between. In DNA, the CDR3 is TGTGCCAGCAGTTTGGCAGGCCCCTGGGGCAATCAGCCCCAGCATTTT. Translated, it gives CASSLAGPWGNQPQHF.

In this sample, this clone turned up once. The chain combines TRBV7-9 with TRBJ2-7; D is tentatively TRBD1 or TRBD2 (6 bases each). Between the trimmed V and J ends, which lost 5 bases and 2 bases, there was a span of 13 bases. The CDR3 sequence is 14 residues long. The germline gives CDR1 SEHNR, CDR2 FQNEAQ (reference sequence). CDR3 sequence: CASSPRGPPYEQYF. The CDR3 bases are TGTGCCAGCAGCCCCCGGGGGCCCCCCTACGAGCAGTACTTC. Supplemented by reference TRBV7-9 and TRBJ2-7, the full variable domain reads DTGVSQNPRHKITKRGQNVTFRCDPISEHNRLYWYRQTLGQGPEFLTYFQNEAQLEKSRLLSDRFSAERPKGSFSTLEIQRTEQGDSAMYLCASSPRGPPYEQYFGPGTRLTVT.

This clone was seen a handful of times. The V gene is TRBV25-1, the J gene TRBJ1-2; no definite D call. The germline V gene has CDR1 MGHDK and CDR2 SYGVNS. This CDR3 contains 12 residues. V shed 3 bases and J shed 4 bases, with 6 bases lying between them. The CDR3 is CASSDTLYGYTF. The CDR3 bases are TGTGCCAGCAGTGATACCCTCTATGGCTACACCTTC.

This sequence joins TRBV7-9 and TRBJ2-3; D gene unclear. V gave up 2 bases and J gave up 0 bases, with 18 bases separating them. The V gene's germline CDR1 is SEHNR and CDR2 FQNEAQ (reference sequence). The length of the CDR3 is 18 residues. DNA for the CDR3: TGTGCCAGCAGCTTACCGATTCGTCTGGAGAGTAGCACAGATACGCAGTATTTT. Translating it yields CASSLPIRLESSTDTQYF.

J is TRBJ2-5 and V is TRBV7-6, with TRBD2 matching over 10 bases. TRBJ2-7 matches the DNA end more closely, so the J call is doubtful. The germline gives CDR1 SGHVS, CDR2 FNYEAQ. The CDR3 runs to 15 residues. The CDR3 sequence: CASSLFSGGPYEQYF. CDR3 nucleotide sequence: TGTGCCAGCAGCCTCTTTAGCGGGGGGCCCTACGAGCAGTACTTC.

The chain combines TRBV6-5 with TRBJ2-5; TRBD2 agrees at 11 bases. Per the germline V gene, CDR1 is MNHEY and CDR2 is SVGAGI. This CDR3 contains 15 residues. The ends lost 5 bases at V and 7 bases at J; junction bases unmatched: 9. The CDR3: CASSGPGTSGGTQYF. CDR3 in DNA: TGTGCCAGCAGTGGTCCCGGGACTAGCGGAGGGACCCAGTACTTC.

The rearrangement links TRBV29-1 to TRBJ2-1, with TRBD1 identical over 8 bases. CDR1 SQVTM and CDR2 ANQGSEA come from the germline V gene. This CDR3 spans 13 amino acids. The V segment lost 8 bases and the J segment 9 bases; nucleotides outside the gene matches: 12. This CDR3 is CSPGGQGAGEQFF. In DNA, the CDR3 is TGCAGCCCCGGGGGCCAGGGGGCTGGTGAGCAGTTCTTC.

The table lists this clone with a few counts. V gene TRBV2 combines with J gene TRBJ1-1; 12 bases map to TRBD1. This CDR3 is 15 amino acids long. The J segment lost 4 bases and the V segment lost 5 bases, leaving 5 bases of the junction unmatched. In germline, CDR1 is SNHLY, CDR2 FYNNEI. Here the CDR3 DNA reads TGTGCCAGCAGTTGGGACAGGGGGCCGGGCACTGAAGCTTTCTTT. Amino acids: CASSWDRGPGTEAFF. The whole variable domain, remainder taken from reference TRBV2 and TRBJ1-1, is EPEVTQTPSHQVTQMGQEVILRCVPISNHLYFYWYRQILGQKVEFLVSFYNNEISEKSEIFDDQFSVERPDGSNFTLKIRSTKLEDSAMYFCASSWDRGPGTEAFFGQGTRLTVV.

This sequence joins TRBV9 and TRBJ2-5, with TRBD2 matching over 13 bases. After removal of 3 bases from V and 5 bases from J, the junction contained 7 bases not matched to a gene. This CDR3 comprises 16 residues. Germline CDR1 reads SGDLS; CDR2 reads YYNGEE. The CDR3 DNA reads TGTGCCAGCAGCGCGGGACTAGCGGGATTGGAGGAGACCCAGTACTTC. Translated, it gives CASSAGLAGLEETQYF. Variable domain in full (rest from reference TRBV9 and TRBJ2-5): DSGVTQTPKHLITATGQRVTLRCSPRSGDLSVYWYQQSLDQGLQFLIQYYNGEERAKGNILERFSAQQFPDLHSELNLSSLELGDSALYFCASSAGLAGLEETQYFGPGTRLLVL.

The J gene is TRBJ1-1, the V gene TRBV19, with 7 nucleotides matching TRBD1. CDR3 length: 14 residues. Germline CDR1 and CDR2: LNHDA and SQIVND (reference sequence). V shed 4 bases, J shed 6 bases, and the junction held 8 bases outside the gene matches. The CDR3 coding sequence is TGTGCCAGTAGTACCCCGGGACAGACCGCTGAAGCTTTCTTT. It codes for CASSTPGQTAEAFF.

The rearrangement uses TRBV11-2 and TRBJ2-1, with a tentative D call TRBD1 (6 bases). Trimming cost V 4 bases and J 5 bases, with 18 bases left between them. Germline loops: CDR1 SGHAT, CDR2 FQNNGV. This CDR3 comprises 16 residues. CDR3 in DNA: TGTGCCAGCAGCTCGCGACAGGACGGGACCAACAATGAGCAGTTCTTC. Protein product: CASSSRQDGTNNEQFF.

In DNA, the CDR3 is TGCGCCAGCAGCTTGGGGAACTACGAGCAGTACTTC. It is translated as CASSLGNYEQYF. The rearrangement links TRBV5-1 to TRBJ2-7, with D uncertain. Looked up from germline, CDR1 is SGHRS and CDR2 is YFSETQ. V was clipped by 0 bases and J by 3 bases, with 4 bases between them. CDR3 length: 12 residues.

V and J are TRBV10-3 and TRBJ2-1, with 13 positions matching TRBD2. V dropped 10 bases and J dropped 9; count of bases not matched to a gene: 12. The CDR3 runs 15 residues. CDR1 and CDR2 (germline): ENHRY, SYGVKD. The CDR3 sequence: CATTGTSGTVSEQFF. Written as DNA, the CDR3 is TGTGCCACAACGGGGACTAGCGGGACTGTGAGTGAGCAGTTCTTC.